This is a list of T cell receptor beta chains from one sample in a study of blood T cell repertoires in COVID-19. Assay used: immunoSEQ multiplex PCR; TCRdb lists only in-frame clones, some missing. The data contain 110,000 or so clones, roughly 79% of them singletons. The sample consisted of peripheral blood. The source is an older man with acute or convalescent COVID-19. The CDR3 runs from the conserved cysteine through the conserved F or W. The D gene is left open where the match is weak. Expanded clones are given a class, and other clones once, few, many or no size at all.

>TRBJ2-1|TRBD2|.|TRBV2
TGTGCCAGCAGTGAACAGCGGGAGGGTTACAATGAGCAGTTCTTC
CASSEQREGYNEQFF
>TRBJ1-2|.|few|TRBV27
TGTGCCAGCAAGACAGCAAATAACTATGGCTACACCTTC
CASKTANNYGYTF
>TRBJ1-1|.|.|TRBV10-3
TGTGCCATCAGTGACGGGGGTCCCCGCATGAACACTGAAGCTTTCTTT
CAISDGGPRMNTEAFF
>TRBJ2-1|.|.|TRBV6-5
TGTGCCAGCAGCGCACTAGGGGAGCAGTTCTTC
CASSALGEQFF
>TRBJ2-5|.|.|TRBV30
TGTGCCTGGAGTGAGGAGAACAGGGAAGAGACCCAGTACTTC
CAWSEENREETQYF
>TRBJ1-1|TRBD1|few|TRBV6-1
TGTGCCAGCAGTGCAGCCGGGACAGGGAGGACTGAAGCTTTCTTT
CASSAAGTGRTEAFF
>TRBJ2-7|TRBD1|.|TRBV7-3
TGTGCCAGCAGCTCAACAGGGGGCTACGAGCAGTACTTC
CASSSTGGYEQYF
>TRBJ2-3|.|.|TRBV5-1
TGCGCCAGCAGCTTGGAACAGGTGGCAGATACGCAGTATTTT
CASSLEQVADTQYF
>TRBJ2-1|TRBD2|.|TRBV18
TGTGCCAGCTCACCCCTAGCGGGCAATGAGCAGTTCTTC
CASSPLAGNEQFF
>TRBJ2-3|.|once|TRBV6-6
TGTGCCAGCAGGGTCTTCGGGAGAAGCACAGATACGCAGTATTTT
CASRVFGRSTDTQYF
>TRBJ2-6|.|.|TRBV18
TGTGCCAGCTCATCGGGAACCCCTGGGGCCAACGTCCTGACTTTC
CASSSGTPGANVLTF
>TRBJ2-1|TRBD1|.|TRBV5-4
TGTGCCACCGGACAGGGATACAATGAGCAGTTCTTC
CATGQGYNEQFF
>TRBJ2-7|.|.|TRBV7-2
TGTGCCAGCAGCTCCGACAGGACATTTGGGGAGCAGTACTTC
CASSSDRTFGEQYF